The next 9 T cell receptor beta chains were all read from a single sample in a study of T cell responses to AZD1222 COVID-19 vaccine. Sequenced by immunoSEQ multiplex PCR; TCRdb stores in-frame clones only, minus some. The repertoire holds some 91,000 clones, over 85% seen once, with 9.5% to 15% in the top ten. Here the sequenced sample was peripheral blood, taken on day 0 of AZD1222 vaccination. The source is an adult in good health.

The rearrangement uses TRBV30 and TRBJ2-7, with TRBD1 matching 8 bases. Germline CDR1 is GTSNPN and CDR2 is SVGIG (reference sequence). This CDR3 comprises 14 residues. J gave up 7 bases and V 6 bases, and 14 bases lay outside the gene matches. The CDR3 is CACTNGQGLGEQYF. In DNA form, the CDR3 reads TGTGCCTGTACAAACGGACAGGGATTGGGGGAGCAGTACTTC.

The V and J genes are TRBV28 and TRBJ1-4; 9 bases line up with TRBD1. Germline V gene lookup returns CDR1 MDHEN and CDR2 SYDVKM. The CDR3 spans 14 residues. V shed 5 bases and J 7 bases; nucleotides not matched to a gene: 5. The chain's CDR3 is CASSTGGLGEKLFF. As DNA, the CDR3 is TGTGCCAGCAGTACAGGGGGCCTGGGTGAAAAACTGTTTTTT.

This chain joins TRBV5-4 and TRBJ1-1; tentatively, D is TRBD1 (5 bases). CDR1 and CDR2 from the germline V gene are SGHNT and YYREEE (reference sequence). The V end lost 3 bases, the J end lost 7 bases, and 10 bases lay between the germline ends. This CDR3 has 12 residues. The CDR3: CASSSGESEAFF. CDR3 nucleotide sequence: TGTGCCAGCAGCTCGGGGGAAAGTGAAGCTTTCTTT. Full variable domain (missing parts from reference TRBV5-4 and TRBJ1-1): ETGVTQSPTHLIKTRGQQVTLRCSSQSGHNTVSWYQQALGQGPQFIFQYYREEENGRGNFPPRFSGLQFPNYSSELNVNALELDDSALYLCASSSGESEAFFGQGTRLTVV.

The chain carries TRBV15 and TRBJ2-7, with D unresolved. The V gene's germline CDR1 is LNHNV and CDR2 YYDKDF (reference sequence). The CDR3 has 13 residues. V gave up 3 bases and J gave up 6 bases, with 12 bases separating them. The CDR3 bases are TGTGCCACCAGCAGGGCCCTCGAGGTCGAGCAGTACTTC. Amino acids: CATSRALEVEQYF.

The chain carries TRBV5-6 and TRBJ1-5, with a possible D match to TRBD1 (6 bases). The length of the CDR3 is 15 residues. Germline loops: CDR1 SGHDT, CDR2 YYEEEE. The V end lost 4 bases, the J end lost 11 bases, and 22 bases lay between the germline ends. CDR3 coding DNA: TGTGCCAGCAGCCGAACTAGGACAGCCCTTGGAGCCCAGCATTTT. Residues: CASSRTRTALGAQHF.

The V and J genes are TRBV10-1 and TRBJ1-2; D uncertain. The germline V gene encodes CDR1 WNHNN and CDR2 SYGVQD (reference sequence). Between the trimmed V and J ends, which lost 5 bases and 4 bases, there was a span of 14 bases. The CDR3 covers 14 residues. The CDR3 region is CASSPSTTLYGYTF. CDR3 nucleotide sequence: TGCGCCAGCAGTCCTTCTACGACACTCTATGGCTACACCTTC.

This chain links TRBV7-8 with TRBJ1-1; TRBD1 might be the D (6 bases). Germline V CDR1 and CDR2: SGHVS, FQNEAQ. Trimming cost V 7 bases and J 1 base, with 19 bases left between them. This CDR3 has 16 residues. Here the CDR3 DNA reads TGTGCCAGCAAGCCCGAGGGGGGCAGCTGGAACACTGAAGCTTTCTTT. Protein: CASKPEGGSWNTEAFF.

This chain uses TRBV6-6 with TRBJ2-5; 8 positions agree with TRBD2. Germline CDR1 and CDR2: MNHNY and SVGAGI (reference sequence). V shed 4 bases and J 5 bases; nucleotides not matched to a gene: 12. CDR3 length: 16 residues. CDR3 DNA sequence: TGTGCCAGCAGTTCGCCCCGACTAGCGTCAGGGGAGACCCAGTACTTC. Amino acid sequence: CASSSPRLASGETQYF.

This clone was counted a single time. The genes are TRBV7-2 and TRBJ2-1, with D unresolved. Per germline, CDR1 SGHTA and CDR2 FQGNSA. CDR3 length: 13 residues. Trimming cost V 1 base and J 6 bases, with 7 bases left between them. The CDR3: CASSLERFNEQFF. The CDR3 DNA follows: TGTGCCAGCAGCTTAGAACGGTTCAATGAGCAGTTCTTC.